A single sample is the source of the 16 T cell receptor beta chains below, sequenced in a study of blood T cell repertoires in COVID-19 (dated by TCRdb to the early 2020s). To prepare the library, the immunoSEQ multiplex PCR assay was applied. In TCRdb, the immuneACCESS table is reduced to in-frame sequences with V and J assigned. These tables do not hold every clone; where another copy was compared, an unresolved V gene accounts for under half, and the others remain unexplained. The sample table lists 200,000 or so clones, around 92% of them with a count of one. The top ten clonotypes cover about 8.8% of the sample. Sequences were obtained from PBMCs or T cells enriched from blood (not recorded which). The receptors originated from a woman younger than 30 who had recovered from COVID-19.

The J gene is TRBJ1-1, the V gene TRBV30, with D possibly TRBD1 on 5 matching bases. This CDR3 has 12 residues. CDR1 and CDR2 from the germline V gene are GTSNPN and SVGIG (reference sequence). V was cut by 5 bases and J by 6 bases, with 13 bases left in between. CDR3 loop: CAWGTQAAEAFF. As DNA, the CDR3 is TGTGCCTGGGGGACTCAAGCGGCTGAAGCTTTCTTT.

The V gene is TRBV24-1, the J gene TRBJ1-1, with no clear D. CDR1 is KGHDR and CDR2 is SFDVKD in the germline V gene. V shed 4 bases and J shed 10 bases, with 18 bases lying between them. The CDR3 contains 14 residues. The CDR3 DNA reads as TGTGCCACCAGTGACCCTGACGGCTCCCGCGGAGCTTTCTTT. This encodes CATSDPDGSRGAFF.

This chain uses TRBV28 with TRBJ1-4; 8 bases fit TRBD1. J gave up 7 bases and V 6 bases, and 10 bases lay outside the gene matches. The CDR3 runs to 15 residues. The germline gives CDR1 MDHEN, CDR2 SYDVKM. CDR3 residues: CASRGGQGGIEKLFF. CDR3 in DNA: TGTGCCAGCAGGGGAGGACAGGGAGGAATTGAAAAACTGTTTTTT.

The chain couples TRBV28 to TRBJ1-4, with D unresolved. The CDR3 loop spans 16 amino acids. With 5 bases removed from V and 4 bases from J, the gap between germline ends came to 17 bases. The germline V gene has CDR1 MDHEN and CDR2 SYDVKM. CDR3 sequence: CASSGFQRSVNEKLFF. CDR3 in DNA: TGTGCCAGCAGTGGGTTCCAGCGGAGTGTTAATGAAAAACTGTTTTTT.

The chain uses TRBV9 and TRBJ1-2; 9 positions agree with TRBD1. The CDR3 length is 15 residues. The V segment lost 0 bases and the J segment 4 bases; nucleotides outside the gene matches: 4. In germline, CDR1 is SGDLS, CDR2 YYNGEE. The CDR3 loop reads CASSVEGQGTYGYTF. In nucleotides, the CDR3 is TGTGCCAGCAGCGTAGAGGGACAGGGAACCTATGGCTACACCTTC. Using reference TRBV9 and TRBJ1-2 for the parts outside the CDR3, the full variable domain is DSGVTQTPKHLITATGQRVTLRCSPRSGDLSVYWYQQSLDQGLQFLIQYYNGEERAKGNILERFSAQQFPDLHSELNLSSLELGDSALYFCASSVEGQGTYGYTFGSGTRLTVV.

This chain uses TRBV7-2 with TRBJ1-3, with TRBD1 matching 7 bases. The CDR3 extends over 16 amino acids. CDR1 is SGHTA and CDR2 is FQGNSA in the germline V gene. V was pared by 5 bases and J by 1 base, with 8 bases of the junction left unmatched. CDR3 amino acids: CASSLQGSVSGNTIYF. Written as DNA, the CDR3 is TGTGCCAGCAGCCTACAGGGGTCTGTGTCTGGAAACACCATATATTTT.

The rearrangement links TRBV11-1 to TRBJ2-3; 11 bases agree with TRBD1. The CDR3 is 12 amino acids. The germline gives CDR1 SGHAT, CDR2 FQDESV (reference sequence). The V and J ends lost 5 bases and 14 bases, in that order; junction bases with no gene match: 6. The CDR3 loop is CASSPRTGGRYF. DNA of the CDR3: TGTGCCAGCAGCCCTAGGACAGGGGGCCGGTATTTT.

The chain couples TRBV6-2 or TRBV6-3 to TRBJ1-4; D call uncertain. The CDR3 extends over 11 amino acids. Looked up from germline, CDR1 is MNHEY and CDR2 is SVGEGT. Between the trimmed V and J ends, which lost 5 bases and 5 bases, there was a span of 3 bases. This CDR3 is CASSGNEKLFF. In DNA, the CDR3 is TGTGCCAGCAGTGGCAATGAAAAACTGTTTTTT.

The chain recombines TRBV28 with TRBJ2-4; the D gene is possibly TRBD1 (6 bases). With 3 bases removed from V and 5 bases from J, the gap between germline ends came to 11 bases. The CDR3 loop spans 14 amino acids. Germline-derived CDR1 and CDR2 are MDHEN and SYDVKM. The CDR3 loop reads CASSFHNRENIQYF. CDR3 nucleotides: TGTGCCAGCAGTTTTCACAACAGGGAAAACATTCAGTACTTC.

Written as DNA, the CDR3 is TGTGCCAGCCATAGCGGGGAATCCTACAATGAGCAGTTCTTC. Translated, it gives CASHSGESYNEQFF. V usage is TRBV27 and J usage is TRBJ2-1, with 8 bases that match TRBD2. Germline CDR1 reads MNHEY; CDR2 reads SMNVEV (reference sequence). The trim removed 8 bases at V and 1 base at J, leaving 4 bases unmatched. This CDR3 has 14 residues.

This clone was seen a single time. The V gene is TRBV7-3, the J gene TRBJ2-2; 7 positions match TRBD2. The V and J ends lost 5 bases and 2 bases, in that order; junction bases with no gene match: 11. CDR3 size: 17 residues. In germline, CDR1 is SGHTA, CDR2 FQGTGA. CDR3 residues: CASSADRAGENTGELFF. CDR3 bases: TGTGCCAGCAGCGCGGATCGGGCGGGGGAAAACACCGGGGAGCTGTTTTTT.

The rearrangement joins TRBV4-2 to TRBJ2-1; 10 bases fit TRBD1. The CDR3 spans 16 residues. Germline values: CDR1 LGHNA, CDR2 YNFKEQ. V was pared by 1 base and J by 5 bases, with 5 bases of the junction left unmatched. The CDR3 sequence: CASSQAGDRGHNEQFF. The CDR3 nucleotides read TGTGCCAGCAGCCAAGCGGGGGACAGGGGCCACAATGAGCAGTTCTTC.

This rearrangement joins TRBV5-5 to TRBJ2-7; TRBD1 agrees at 9 bases. CDR1 is SGHKS and CDR2 is YYEKEE in the germline V gene (reference sequence). Trimming cost V 4 bases and J 4 bases; bases outside gene matches: 6. This CDR3 spans 14 amino acids. The CDR3 loop is CASSAGTGTYEQYF. The CDR3 nucleotides are TGTGCCAGCAGCGCCGGGACAGGGACTTACGAGCAGTACTTC.

The chain uses TRBV11-2 and TRBJ2-5, with 9 bases identical to TRBD2. Looked up from germline, CDR1 is SGHAT and CDR2 is FQNNGV. Germline trimming cut 3 bases from V and 5 bases from J; bases unmatched to any gene: 7. This CDR3 has 15 amino acids. The CDR3, as DNA: TGTGCCAGCAGCTTTAATAGCGGGGGCGGGGAGACCCAGTACTTC. It encodes CASSFNSGGGETQYF.

The chain joins TRBV9 to TRBJ2-1; 7 bases are shared with TRBD1. The CDR3 spans 14 residues. V was clipped by 1 base and J by 2 bases; unmatched bases: 0. Germline V gene sequence: CDR1 SGDLS, CDR2 YYNGEE. The CDR3 spells CASSVQGAYNEQFF. Here the CDR3 DNA reads TGTGCCAGCAGCGTACAGGGGGCCTACAATGAGCAGTTCTTC.

The chain is built from TRBV19 and TRBJ2-7; 7 bases align to TRBD1. The CDR3 is 14 amino acids. After removal of 3 bases from V and 1 base from J, the junction contained 3 bases not matched to a gene. Germline CDR1 and CDR2: LNHDA and SQIVND (reference sequence). CDR3 nucleotide sequence: TGTGCCAGTAGTATTACAGGGGTTTCCTACGAGCAGTACTTC. This gives the protein CASSITGVSYEQYF.